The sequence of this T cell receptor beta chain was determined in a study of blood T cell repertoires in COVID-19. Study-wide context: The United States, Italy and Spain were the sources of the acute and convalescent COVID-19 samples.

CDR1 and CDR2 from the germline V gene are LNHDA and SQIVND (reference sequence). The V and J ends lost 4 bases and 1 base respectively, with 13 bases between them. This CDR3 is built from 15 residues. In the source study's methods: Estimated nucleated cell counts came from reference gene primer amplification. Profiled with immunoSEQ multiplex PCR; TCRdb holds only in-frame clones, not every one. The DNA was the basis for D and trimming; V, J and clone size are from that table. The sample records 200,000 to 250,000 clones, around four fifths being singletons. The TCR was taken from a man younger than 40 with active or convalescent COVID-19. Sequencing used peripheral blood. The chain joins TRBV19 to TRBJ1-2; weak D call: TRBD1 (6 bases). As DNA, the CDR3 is TGTGCCAGTAGTACTCGACAGGACATTAACTATGGCTACACCTTC. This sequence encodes CASSTRQDINYGYTF.